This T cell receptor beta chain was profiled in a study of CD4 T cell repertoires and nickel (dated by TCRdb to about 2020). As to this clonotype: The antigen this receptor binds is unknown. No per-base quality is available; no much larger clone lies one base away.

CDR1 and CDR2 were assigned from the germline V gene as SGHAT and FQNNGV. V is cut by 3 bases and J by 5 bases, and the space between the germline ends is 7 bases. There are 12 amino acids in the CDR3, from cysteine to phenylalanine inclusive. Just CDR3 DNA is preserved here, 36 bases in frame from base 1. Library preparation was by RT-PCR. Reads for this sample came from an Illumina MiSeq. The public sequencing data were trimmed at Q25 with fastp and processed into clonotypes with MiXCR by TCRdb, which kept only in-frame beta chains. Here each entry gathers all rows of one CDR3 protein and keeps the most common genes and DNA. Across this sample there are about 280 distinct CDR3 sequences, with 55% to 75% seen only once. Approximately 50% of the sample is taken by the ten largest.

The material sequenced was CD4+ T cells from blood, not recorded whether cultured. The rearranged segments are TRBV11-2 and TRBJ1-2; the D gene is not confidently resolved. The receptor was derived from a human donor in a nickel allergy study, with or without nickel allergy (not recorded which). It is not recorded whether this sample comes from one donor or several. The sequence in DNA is TGTGCCAGCAGCTTTTCTGATTATGGCTACACCTTC. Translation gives CASSFSDYGYTF.